The rows below give T cell receptor beta chains drawn from one sample of a study of long-term antiretroviral therapy in people with HIV. Clones were sequenced by immunoSEQ multiplex PCR, and TCRdb holds only the in-frame ones, with some missing. The profile shows roughly 14,000 clones, about 80% of them singletons. The sequenced sample was unsorted PBMCs, obtained just before starting antiretroviral therapy. Receptors were obtained from a man in his forties with HIV. CDR3s include the opening cysteine and the closing phenylalanine or tryptophan. D genes are given only for firm matches. Clone size is given for some rows only: seen once, a few or many times, or a class if the clone is expanded.

CSVAQGRRGHQETQYF	TGCAGCGTTGCCCAGGGGAGGAGGGGTCACCAAGAGACCCAGTACTTC	TRBV29-1	TRBJ2-5	.	.
CASRQEQGNYGYTF	TGCGCCAGCAGACAAGAGCAGGGGAACTATGGCTACACCTTC	TRBV5-1	TRBJ1-2	.	few
CASSSARGYTF	TGTGCCAGCAGTAGCGCCCGTGGCTACACCTTC	TRBV28	TRBJ1-2	.	.
CASSSRGGAGYGYTF	TGTGCCAGCAGCTCAAGAGGGGGGGCGGGCTATGGCTACACCTTC	TRBV7-9	TRBJ1-2	.	once
CAWSLTQTGGSGNTIYF	TGTGCCTGGAGTTTGACCCAGACAGGGGGCTCTGGAAACACCATATATTTT	TRBV30	TRBJ1-3	TRBD1	.
CASIPGNTIYF	TGTGCCAGCATCCCTGGAAACACCATATATTTT	TRBV2	TRBJ1-3	.	once
CASSSGDRGQVNTEAFF	TGCGCCAGCAGCTCGGGGGACAGGGGACAAGTGAACACTGAAGCTTTCTTT	TRBV5-1	TRBJ1-1	TRBD1	once
CASSPGTPRGYGYTF	TGTGCCAGCTCACCCGGGACGCCCCGGGGCTATGGCTACACCTTC	TRBV18	TRBJ1-2	.	once
CASSHRQTQETQYF	TGTGCCAGCAGCCATAGACAGACCCAAGAGACCCAGTACTTC	TRBV5-6	TRBJ2-5	.	few
CASSVANTEAFF	TGTGCCAGCAGCGTGGCGAACACTGAAGCTTTCTTT	TRBV11-2	TRBJ1-1	.	once
CASSNRGNQPQHF	TGTGCCAGCAGCAACAGGGGCAATCAGCCCCAGCATTTT	TRBV27	TRBJ1-5	.	few
CASSPPRISGANVLTF	TGTGCCAGTAGTCCCCCCCGGATTTCTGGGGCCAACGTCCTGACTTTC	TRBV19	TRBJ2-6	.	few
CASIDRDEGQETQYF	TGTGCCTCCATCGACCGGGACGAAGGCCAAGAGACCCAGTACTTC	TRBV5-4	TRBJ2-5	.	.
CASGLGQGDEKLFF	TGTGCTAGTGGTCTGGGACAGGGGGACGAAAAACTGTTTTTT	TRBV12-5	TRBJ1-4	TRBD1	.
CASSYRTGVGETQYF	TGTGCCAGCAGTTACCGGACAGGGGTAGGGGAGACCCAGTACTTC	TRBV6-6	TRBJ2-5	TRBD1	.
CASGQSSSYNSPLHF	TGTGCCTCGGGGCAATCGAGCTCCTATAATTCACCCCTCCACTTT	TRBV6-6	TRBJ1-6	.	few
CASSPGLQGDEQFF	TGTGCCAGCAGTCCAGGTCTACAGGGGGATGAGCAGTTCTTC	TRBV6-5	TRBJ2-1	TRBD1	.
CAGKKGDTGELFF	TGTGCCGGCAAAAAGGGTGACACCGGGGAGCTGTTTTTT	TRBV19	TRBJ2-2	.	.
CAISETRGGGELFF	TGTGCCATCAGTGAAACCAGGGGCGGCGGGGAGCTGTTTTTT	TRBV10-3	TRBJ2-2	.	.
CASTRMGQGFYEQYF	TGTGCCAGCACTCGTATGGGACAGGGTTTCTACGAGCAGTACTTC	TRBV27	TRBJ2-7	TRBD1	.
CAVRQGANYGYTF	TGTGCCGTTAGACAGGGGGCGAACTATGGCTACACCTTC	TRBV6-6	TRBJ1-2	TRBD1	.
CASSDLAGADTQYF	TGTGCCAGCAGTGACTTAGCGGGAGCAGATACGCAGTATTTT	TRBV6-4	TRBJ2-3	TRBD2	.
CASSLSRSPYYGYTF	TGTGCCAGCAGTTTATCGCGGAGCCCTTACTATGGCTACACCTTC	TRBV27	TRBJ1-2	.	.
CASSFGQGAPNSPLHF	TGTGCCAGCAGCTTCGGACAGGGGGCTCCCAATTCACCCCTCCACTTT	TRBV7-9	TRBJ1-6	TRBD1	.
CASSTRTATNEKLFF	TGTGCCAGTAGTACCCGGACAGCAACTAATGAAAAACTGTTTTTT	TRBV19	TRBJ1-4	.	.
CATSNLWDTSINEQFF	TGTGCCACCAGCAACTTATGGGACACATCGATCAATGAGCAGTTCTTC	TRBV15	TRBJ2-1	.	.
CASNPGHDTGELFF	TGTGCCAGCAACCCGGGACACGACACCGGGGAGCTGTTTTTT	TRBV2	TRBJ2-2	.	.
CASSDYNEQFF	TGTGCCAGCTCAGATTACAATGAGCAGTTCTTC	TRBV27	TRBJ2-1	.	.
CASKGQKRGQGGFGLNSNYGYTF	TGTGCCAGTAAGGGCCAAAAAAGGGGACAGGGAGGGTTCGGTTTGAATTCTAACTATGGCTACACCTTC	TRBV19	TRBJ1-2	TRBD1	.
CASSLDRVAYNEQFF	TGCGCCAGCAGCTTGGACAGGGTGGCCTACAATGAGCAGTTCTTC	TRBV5-1	TRBJ2-1	.	few
CATGFDGSYNEQFF	TGTGCCACCGGATTCGACGGGTCCTACAATGAGCAGTTCTTC	TRBV19	TRBJ2-1	.	.
CASSLATWGKITVIEQYF	TGCGCCAGCAGCTTGGCCACATGGGGGAAAATTACGGTAATCGAGCAGTACTTC	TRBV5-1	TRBJ2-7	.	.
CASSLSGNEQFF	TGTGCCAGCAGCTTATCTGGCAATGAGCAGTTCTTC	TRBV7-9	TRBJ2-1	.	.
CASSINRDFGNNEQFF	TGTGCCAGTAGTATCAACCGGGACTTCGGGAACAATGAGCAGTTCTTC	TRBV19	TRBJ2-1	.	.
CSGTRDDTQYF	TGCAGTGGGACACGGGATGATACGCAGTATTTT	TRBV20-1	TRBJ2-3	.	.
CASSPPSDGPHGYTF	TGTGCCAGCAGCCCTCCTTCGGACGGGCCCCATGGCTACACCTTC	TRBV9	TRBJ1-2	.	.
CASSETPLGGADEQYF	TGTGCCAGCAGTGAGACCCCACTAGGAGGGGCGGACGAGCAGTACTTC	TRBV2	TRBJ2-7	.	.
CATSEGPYNEQFF	TGTGCCACCAGCGAGGGACCCTACAATGAGCAGTTCTTC	TRBV15	TRBJ2-1	.	.
CASSLGTGINEQYF	TGTGCCAGCAGCTTGGGGACAGGGATTAACGAGCAGTACTTC	TRBV5-6	TRBJ2-7	TRBD1	.
CATGRWETGASTDTQYF	TGTGCCACCGGTCGGTGGGAAACAGGGGCTAGCACAGATACGCAGTATTTT	TRBV2	TRBJ2-3	TRBD1	.
CASSENHQGKTFF	TGTGCCAGCAGTGAAAATCATCAGGGGAAGACTTTCTTT	TRBV2	TRBJ1-1	.	.
CASKGGTMGGTQYF	TGTGCCAGCAAGGGGGGGACCATGGGGGGCACGCAGTATTTT	TRBV2	TRBJ2-3	.	.
CASSQEIAGPQVISTDTQYF	TGCGCCAGCAGCCAAGAAATAGCGGGCCCCCAAGTTATTAGCACAGATACGCAGTATTTT	TRBV4-1	TRBJ2-3	TRBD2	.
CAISEGHRAGYTF	TGTGCCATCAGTGAAGGTCATCGGGCTGGCTACACCTTC	TRBV10-3	TRBJ1-2	.	.
CASSSGAGETQYF	TGTGCCAGCAGCTCGGGGGCGGGGGAGACCCAGTACTTC	TRBV5-6	TRBJ2-5	.	.
CASSLTTTGSNEQFF	TGTGCCAGCAGCTTAACGACTACAGGGAGCAATGAGCAGTTCTTC	TRBV7-3	TRBJ2-1	.	few
CASSGQRKGPEAFF	TGTGCCAGCAGCGGACAGAGGAAGGGCCCTGAAGCTTTCTTT	TRBV7-9	TRBJ1-1	.	.
CASSLRFRLVSDGYTF	TGTGCCAGCAGCTTGCGGTTCAGGTTGGTGAGCGATGGCTACACCTTC	TRBV5-8	TRBJ1-2	.	.
CASSRDSNYGYTF	TGTGCCAGCAGCAGGGACAGCAACTATGGCTACACCTTC	TRBV6-5	TRBJ1-2	TRBD1	few
CASRYRLGLANYGYTF	TGTGCCAGTAGATATAGGCTGGGGTTAGCTAACTATGGCTACACCTTC	TRBV19	TRBJ1-2	.	.
CSVDLAGGPQEETQYF	TGCAGCGTTGATCTAGCGGGGGGCCCGCAAGAAGAGACCCAGTACTTC	TRBV29-1	TRBJ2-5	TRBD2	once
CASSSRASASPNEQFF	TGTGCCAGCAGCTCTAGGGCCAGCGCGAGCCCCAATGAGCAGTTCTTC	TRBV5-6	TRBJ2-1	.	.
CASSVSGPVPAYEQYF	TGTGCCAGCAGTGTTTCCGGGCCGGTCCCCGCCTACGAGCAGTACTTC	TRBV6-1	TRBJ2-7	.	.
CASSLQDNEQFF	TGTGCCAGCTCATTACAGGACAATGAGCAGTTCTTC	TRBV18	TRBJ2-1	.	.
CASSEYGATFEQYF	TGTGCCAGCAGTGAGTACGGGGCCACCTTCGAGCAGTACTTC	TRBV2	TRBJ2-7	.	.